The rows below give T cell receptor beta chains drawn from one sample of a study of blood T cell repertoires in COVID-19. Sequencing used immunoSEQ multiplex PCR; TCRdb keeps in-frame clones, though not all of them. This sample has around 130,000 clones, with about four fifths found just once. Sequences were obtained from peripheral blood. The receptors here all came from a man aged 35-49 years with active or convalescent COVID-19. The CDR3 runs from the conserved cysteine through the conserved F or W. The D gene is left open where the match is weak. Clone size is not always given. Where it is, it says once, few, many or a class for expanded clones.

V	D	J	size	CDR3	DNA
TRBV11-3	.	TRBJ2-2	.	CASSFSRGANTGELFF	TGTGCCAGCAGCTTTAGTCGGGGGGCCAACACCGGGGAGCTGTTTTTT
TRBV18	.	TRBJ2-7	.	CASSLRGSEQYF	TGTGCCAGCTCACTCAGGGGATCCGAGCAGTACTTC
TRBV13	TRBD1	TRBJ1-2	.	CASRDRVYGYTF	TGTGCCAGCAGAGACAGGGTCTATGGCTACACCTTC
TRBV5-1	.	TRBJ2-7	few	CASSLTGTLSYEQYF	TGCGCCAGCAGCTTGACAGGGACCCTCTCCTACGAGCAGTACTTC
TRBV7-2	TRBD1	TRBJ1-2	.	CASSPGTDRGRGYTF	TGTGCCAGCAGCCCTGGAACGGACAGGGGACGCGGCTACACCTTC
TRBV11-2	TRBD1	TRBJ2-1	.	CASSPRGAGTVHNEQFF	TGTGCCAGCAGCCCGAGAGGGGCCGGGACAGTTCACAATGAGCAGTTCTTC
TRBV25-1	.	TRBJ2-1	many	CASSPRRGSNEQFF	TGTGCCAGCAGCCCCAGGAGGGGATCCAATGAGCAGTTCTTC
TRBV30	.	TRBJ2-1	.	CAWSLGAMSSYNEQFF	TGTGCCTGGAGCCTAGGAGCGATGAGCTCCTACAATGAGCAGTTCTTC
TRBV10-3	.	TRBJ1-6	.	CAISAGGSSYNSPLHF	TGTGCCATCAGTGCAGGAGGTAGCTCCTATAATTCACCCCTCCACTTT
TRBV10-3	TRBD2	TRBJ2-5	.	CAISTGTSGRQETQYF	TGTGCCATCAGTACCGGGACTAGCGGGAGACAAGAGACCCAGTACTTC
TRBV7-2	TRBD2	TRBJ2-2	.	CASRETGTSTAGELFF	TGTGCCAGCAGGGAGACCGGGACTAGCACCGCCGGGGAGCTGTTTTTT
TRBV21-1	.	TRBJ1-1	few	CASSKGGKIKGNTEAFF	TGTGCCAGCAGCAAGGGGGGAAAAATTAAGGGTAACACTGAAGCTTTCTTT
TRBV5-1	.	TRBJ2-3	few	CASSLSVTLSDTQYF	TGCGCCAGCAGCTTGTCAGTAACGTTGTCAGATACGCAGTATTTT
TRBV11-2	.	TRBJ2-3	.	CASSSRWGYRNLTDTQYF	TGTGCCAGCAGTTCTCGGTGGGGCTACCGGAATCTCACAGATACGCAGTATTTT
TRBV12-5	TRBD2	TRBJ2-7	few	CASGTSLAGATLWEQYF	TGTGCTAGTGGTACCTCACTAGCGGGGGCGACCCTCTGGGAGCAGTACTTC
TRBV6-5	TRBD1	TRBJ2-1	few	CASSFDREPYNEQFF	TGTGCCAGCAGTTTTGACAGGGAACCCTACAATGAGCAGTTCTTC
TRBV6-2/TRBV6-3	TRBD1	TRBJ2-5	.	CASSYQDRGREKTQYF	TGTGCCAGCAGTTACCAGGACAGGGGGCGAGAAAAGACCCAGTACTTC
TRBV5-6	.	TRBJ1-5	.	CASSLGSFQPQHF	TGTGCCAGCAGCTTGGGGAGCTTTCAGCCCCAGCATTTT
TRBV12-3/TRBV12-4	.	TRBJ2-3	.	CASSQEGTQYF	TGTGCCAGCAGCCAGGAAGGTACGCAGTATTTT
TRBV4-1	TRBD1	TRBJ1-1	.	CASSQAILRFRDREAEAFF	TGCGCCAGCAGCCAAGCCATCCTACGCTTCCGGGACAGGGAGGCTGAAGCTTTCTTT
TRBV24-1	.	TRBJ1-2	.	CATSDPGGGYTF	TGTGCCACCAGTGATCCGGGGGGTGGCTACACCTTC
TRBV7-9	TRBD1	TRBJ1-4	.	CASSGTGNEKLFF	TGTGCCAGCAGCGGGACAGGGAATGAAAAACTGTTTTTT
TRBV4-3	TRBD1	TRBJ1-5	.	CASSPGQVNQPQHF	TGCGCCAGCAGCCCGGGACAGGTGAATCAGCCCCAGCATTTT
TRBV3-1/TRBV3-2	TRBD1	TRBJ1-6	once	CASSQEGQVYNSPLHF	TGTGCCAGCAGCCAAGAGGGACAGGTCTATAATTCACCCCTCCACTTT
TRBV6-5	.	TRBJ2-7	.	CASTDSQRNNYEQYF	TGTGCCAGCACAGACAGCCAACGGAATAACTACGAGCAGTACTTC
TRBV5-4	TRBD1	TRBJ2-7	.	CASSLGGQRDEQYF	TGTGCCAGCAGCTTGGGGGGACAGAGGGACGAGCAGTACTTC
TRBV18	.	TRBJ1-4	.	CASSPQDSPFDEKLFF	TGTGCCAGCTCACCACAGGACAGCCCATTTGACGAAAAACTGTTTTTT
TRBV5-8	TRBD1	TRBJ1-4	.	CASSETGQSYGGNEKLFF	TGTGCCAGCAGCGAGACGGGACAGTCCTACGGGGGTAATGAAAAACTGTTTTTT
TRBV6-5	.	TRBJ2-1	.	CASSNNEQFF	TGTGCCAGCAGCAACAATGAGCAGTTCTTC
TRBV28	TRBD1	TRBJ1-4	.	CASSLRQGNEKLFF	TGTGCCAGCAGTTTACGACAGGGGAATGAAAAACTGTTTTTT
TRBV10-2	TRBD1	TRBJ2-2	.	CASKDRGREELFF	TGCGCCAGCAAGGACAGGGGGCGCGAGGAGCTGTTTTTT
TRBV18	TRBD1	TRBJ1-6	.	CASSGTEIPPLHF	TGTGCCAGCTCCGGGACAGAGATTCCTCCCCTCCACTTT
TRBV5-3	.	TRBJ1-4	.	CASYRAEVTNEKLFF	TGTGCCAGTTACAGAGCGGAGGTCACTAATGAAAAACTGTTTTTT
TRBV6-6	.	TRBJ1-2	.	CASSLAPRNGYTF	TGTGCCAGCAGTCTGGCCCCGCGGAATGGCTACACCTTC
TRBV9	.	TRBJ2-2	.	CASSVAPSTGELFF	TGTGCCAGCAGCGTAGCCCCTAGCACCGGGGAGCTGTTTTTT
TRBV24-1	.	TRBJ1-5	.	CATSNGQGHQPQHF	TGTGCCACCAGTAATGGGCAGGGGCATCAGCCCCAGCATTTT
TRBV5-5	.	TRBJ2-1	.	CASSPYNEQFF	TGTGCCAGCAGCCCTTACAATGAGCAGTTCTTC
TRBV9	TRBD2	TRBJ2-1	.	CASTSGTSTYNEQFF	TGTGCCAGCACGTCCGGGACTAGCACCTACAATGAGCAGTTCTTC
TRBV9	.	TRBJ1-4	.	CASSVAPNDEKLFF	TGTGCCAGCAGCGTAGCCCCTAACGATGAAAAACTGTTTTTT
TRBV19	TRBD1	TRBJ1-4	.	CATTPTGINEKLFF	TGTGCCACCACACCGACAGGGATTAATGAAAAACTGTTTTTT
TRBV9	.	TRBJ1-2	.	CASSVTGSYGYTF	TGTGCCAGCAGCGTTACAGGGAGCTATGGCTACACCTTC